This T cell receptor beta chain came from a study of response to subunit inactivated influenza vaccine. CDR3 length: 17 amino acids. The V gene lost 0 bases and the J gene lost 0 bases, with 13 bases spanning the gap. Germline V gene data show CDR1 as LGHNA and CDR2 as YNFKEQ. MiXCR was run by TCRdb on the RT-PCR reads, yielding one entry per CDR3 protein. Of 500,000 to 550,000 distinct CDR3 sequences detected, 6% to 9% appear once; the ten largest clones hold approximately 12%. The sample holds many counts of this clonotype. Sequences were derived from PBMCs from blood, sampled less than 25 months after vaccination. The clonotype was recovered from a man aged 50 to 75 who received an inactivated influenza vaccine. The chain uses TRBV4-2 and TRBJ2-3; D possibly corresponds to TRBD1 (5 bases). The CDR3, as DNA: TGTGCCAGCAGCCAAGATCCGGGTGGGGCTAGCACAGATACGCAGTATTTT. Amino acid sequence: CASSQDPGGASTDTQYF.